A selection of T cell receptor beta chains follows, all from one sample in a study of blood T cell repertoires in COVID-19. The repertoire was sequenced with immunoSEQ multiplex PCR; TCRdb's copy has only in-frame clones and lacks some. Of about 150,000 clones listed, approximately 80% were seen once; the top ten hold about 5%. Material: PBMCs or T cells enriched from blood (not recorded which). Receptors originate from a man aged 70-80 years who had been exposed to COVID-19. The CDR3 runs from the conserved cysteine through the conserved F or W. The D gene is left open where the match is weak. Expanded clones are given a class, and other clones once, few, many or no size at all.

size	D	V	J	CDR3	DNA
.	.	TRBV30	TRBJ1-4	CALSGSTNEKLFF	TGTGCCCTGTCAGGGTCCACTAATGAAAAACTGTTTTTT
few	TRBD2	TRBV10-1	TRBJ2-3	CASSESGRDDTQYF	TGCGCCAGCAGTGAAAGCGGGAGAGACGATACGCAGTATTTT
.	.	TRBV7-8	TRBJ1-6	CASRAGGYNSPLHF	TGTGCCAGCAGGGCCGGGGGTTATAATTCACCCCTCCACTTT
.	TRBD1	TRBV27	TRBJ1-2	CASSSGQGLWYGYTF	TGTGCCAGCAGTTCCGGACAGGGGCTGTGGTATGGCTACACCTTC
.	.	TRBV4-1	TRBJ2-3	CASSQERDTQYF	TGCGCCAGCAGCCAAGAACGGGATACGCAGTATTTT
.	.	TRBV5-1	TRBJ2-7	CASSFEGAYEQYF	TGCGCCAGCAGCTTTGAAGGGGCCTACGAGCAGTACTTC
.	.	TRBV16	TRBJ2-7	CASSPLIEDFGSF	TGTGCCAGCAGCCCACTTATAGAGGATTTCGGTAGCTTC
.	.	TRBV15	TRBJ1-4	CATSRAPQGGEKLFF	TGTGCCACCAGCAGAGCCCCCCAGGGTGGTGAAAAACTGTTTTTT
few	.	TRBV6-5	TRBJ1-4	CASRLRQATNEKLFF	TGTGCCAGCAGGTTAAGACAGGCAACTAATGAAAAACTGTTTTTT
once	TRBD1	TRBV4-1	TRBJ1-1	CASSHTRDRGGNTEAFF	TGCGCCAGCAGCCACACCCGGGACAGGGGAGGGAACACTGAAGCTTTCTTT
.	TRBD2	TRBV24-1	TRBJ2-1	CATSVAGAYNEQFF	TGTGCCACCAGTGTGGCGGGAGCCTACAATGAGCAGTTCTTC
once	.	TRBV4-1	TRBJ2-3	CASSQGRATSTDTQYF	TGCGCCAGCAGCCAAGGACGAGCGACCAGCACAGATACGCAGTATTTT
.	.	TRBV3-1/TRBV3-2	TRBJ2-2	CASSRAFFGELFF	TGTGCCAGCAGCCGCGCTTTTTTCGGGGAGCTGTTTTTT
many	TRBD2	TRBV7-2	TRBJ2-7	CASSLPSGRGEQYF	TGTGCCAGCAGCTTACCTAGCGGGAGGGGCGAGCAGTACTTC
.	.	TRBV2	TRBJ2-5	CASSELGRGQETQYF	TGTGCCAGCAGTGAATTGGGTAGGGGCCAAGAGACCCAGTACTTC
.	.	TRBV7-2	TRBJ1-2	CASSDGVNYGYTF	TGTGCCAGCAGCGACGGGGTCAACTATGGCTACACCTTC
.	.	TRBV12-3/TRBV12-4	TRBJ1-3	CASSSGNTIYF	TGTGCCAGCAGTTCGGGGAACACCATATATTTT
.	TRBD2	TRBV7-9	TRBJ2-1	CASSLGGLEQFF	TGTGCCAGCAGCCTGGGAGGGCTAGAGCAGTTCTTC
.	TRBD2	TRBV6-5	TRBJ2-3	CASSFLAGGITDTQYF	TGTGCCAGCAGTTTCCTAGCGGGAGGGATAACAGATACGCAGTATTTT
.	TRBD2	TRBV5-5	TRBJ2-2	CASALLAGVRTGELFF	TGTGCCAGTGCCCTCCTAGCGGGAGTTCGAACCGGGGAGCTGTTTTTT
.	TRBD1	TRBV9	TRBJ2-6	CASNLQGAGANVLTF	TGTGCCAGCAACCTTCAGGGGGCTGGGGCCAACGTCCTGACTTTC
.	TRBD1	TRBV27	TRBJ2-5	CASSLAPPRTGRETQYF	TGTGCCAGCAGTTTAGCTCCGCCTCGGACAGGGCGAGAGACCCAGTACTTC
.	.	TRBV4-2	TRBJ2-7	CAGSEPSQGSPAYEQYF	TGTGCCGGAAGTGAGCCCTCGCAGGGTTCCCCGGCCTACGAGCAGTACTTC
.	.	TRBV7-8	TRBJ1-1	CASSATVNTEAFF	TGTGCCAGCAGCGCTACAGTGAACACTGAAGCTTTCTTT
.	.	TRBV28	TRBJ1-5	CASSLGTELQHF	TGTGCCAGCAGTTTAGGGACTGAGCTCCAGCATTTT